A selection of T cell receptor beta chains follows, all from one sample in a study of blood T cells in healthy people across ages. One entry per CDR3 protein results from TCRdb running MiXCR on the 5' RACE reads. The table records about 1.7 million distinct CDR3 sequences, roughly 27% of them present only once. The sequenced sample was blood. Source of these receptors: a woman aged 25 to 39 in good health. CDR3s include the opening cysteine and the closing phenylalanine or tryptophan. D genes are given only for firm matches. Rows may omit the clone size; those that give it use once, few, many or a size class.

j_call: TRBJ1-3; clone_size: .; d_call: TRBD1; v_call: TRBV28; cdr3_aa: CASRTGVAGNTIYF; cdr3_nt: TGTGCCAGCAGAACAGGGGTCGCGGGAAACACCATATATTTT
j_call: TRBJ2-5; clone_size: few; d_call: .; v_call: TRBV20-1; cdr3_aa: CSASDQYQETQYF; cdr3_nt: TGCAGTGCTAGTGACCAGTACCAAGAGACCCAGTACTTC
j_call: TRBJ1-1; clone_size: many; d_call: .; v_call: TRBV29-1; cdr3_aa: CSVNRDTEAFF; cdr3_nt: TGCAGCGTAAACAGAGACACTGAAGCTTTCTTT
j_call: TRBJ2-1; clone_size: many; d_call: .; v_call: TRBV12-3/TRBV12-4; cdr3_aa: CASTGEVVYNEQFF; cdr3_nt: TGTGCCAGCACGGGAGAGGTGGTCTACAATGAGCAGTTCTTC
j_call: TRBJ2-1; clone_size: few; d_call: .; v_call: TRBV7-6; cdr3_aa: CASSSLSAGSYNEQFF; cdr3_nt: TGTGCCAGCAGCTCTTTATCGGCGGGGTCTTACAATGAGCAGTTCTTC
j_call: TRBJ2-7; clone_size: .; d_call: TRBD1; v_call: TRBV5-1; cdr3_aa: CASSLDRGVGYEQYF; cdr3_nt: TGCGCCAGCAGCTTGGACAGGGGTGTGGGCTACGAGCAGTACTTC
j_call: TRBJ2-3; clone_size: few; d_call: TRBD2; v_call: TRBV5-1; cdr3_aa: CASSLGTILHTDTQYF; cdr3_nt: TGCGCCAGCAGCTTAGGGACTATCCTCCACACAGATACGCAGTATTTT
j_call: TRBJ2-7; clone_size: many; d_call: .; v_call: TRBV12-3/TRBV12-4; cdr3_aa: CASRPRDSGDSYEQYF; cdr3_nt: TGTGCCAGCAGGCCCCGGGACAGCGGGGACTCCTACGAGCAGTACTTC
j_call: TRBJ2-1; clone_size: few; d_call: TRBD2; v_call: TRBV9; cdr3_aa: CASSVALAGGGNEQFF; cdr3_nt: TGTGCCAGTAGCGTGGCTCTAGCGGGAGGAGGCAATGAGCAGTTCTTC
j_call: TRBJ2-2; clone_size: .; d_call: .; v_call: TRBV7-2; cdr3_aa: CASSLYGRGAGELFF; cdr3_nt: TGTGCCAGCAGCCTCTACGGTAGAGGGGCCGGGGAGCTGTTTTTT
j_call: TRBJ1-2; clone_size: few; d_call: TRBD1; v_call: TRBV5-1; cdr3_aa: CASSPGGVWTGRVGYGYTF; cdr3_nt: TGCGCCAGTTCCCCAGGGGGAGTGTGGACAGGGAGAGTTGGCTATGGCTACACCTTC
j_call: TRBJ2-3; clone_size: .; d_call: TRBD2; v_call: TRBV12-3/TRBV12-4; cdr3_aa: CASSSAPLAGVSDAQYF; cdr3_nt: TGTGCCAGCAGTTCCGCCCCTCTAGCGGGGGTATCAGATGCGCAGTATTTT
j_call: TRBJ1-2; clone_size: .; d_call: TRBD1; v_call: TRBV13; cdr3_aa: CASSSTVRGQLYGYTF; cdr3_nt: TGTGCCAGCAGCTCCACGGTGAGGGGACAGCTTTATGGCTACACCTTC
j_call: TRBJ2-3; clone_size: few; d_call: .; v_call: TRBV9; cdr3_aa: CASSPSGARTDTQYF; cdr3_nt: TGTGCCAGCAGCCCCTCCGGGGCCCGCACAGATACGCAGTATTTT
j_call: TRBJ1-2; clone_size: .; d_call: .; v_call: TRBV6-2/TRBV6-3; cdr3_aa: CASTETGKEDYGYTF; cdr3_nt: TGTGCCAGCACCGAAACAGGGAAGGAGGACTATGGCTACACCTTC
j_call: TRBJ1-5; clone_size: .; d_call: .; v_call: TRBV7-2; cdr3_aa: CASASRGDQPQHF; cdr3_nt: TGTGCCAGCGCCTCCCGGGGGGACCAGCCCCAGCATTTT
j_call: TRBJ1-4; clone_size: few; d_call: .; v_call: TRBV4-2; cdr3_aa: CASSQDWGTKEKLFF; cdr3_nt: TGTGCCAGCAGCCAAGATTGGGGCACCAAGGAAAAACTGTTTTTT
j_call: TRBJ2-4; clone_size: .; d_call: TRBD2; v_call: TRBV5-1; cdr3_aa: CASTAPVGEGRKNIQYF; cdr3_nt: TGCGCCAGCACCGCCCCCGTGGGGGAGGGGAGAAAAAACATTCAGTACTTC
j_call: TRBJ2-1; clone_size: .; d_call: TRBD1; v_call: TRBV5-1; cdr3_aa: CASSHRPGQGTYNEQFF; cdr3_nt: TGCGCCAGCAGCCATCGACCGGGACAGGGGACGTACAATGAGCAGTTCTTC
j_call: TRBJ2-1; clone_size: .; d_call: TRBD2; v_call: TRBV29-1; cdr3_aa: CSVDRGVRNEQFF; cdr3_nt: TGCAGCGTCGATCGGGGGGTAAGGAATGAGCAGTTCTTC
j_call: TRBJ2-1; clone_size: few; d_call: TRBD2; v_call: TRBV30; cdr3_aa: CAATSGRGEQFF; cdr3_nt: TGTGCCGCCACTAGCGGGAGGGGTGAGCAGTTCTTC
j_call: TRBJ2-3; clone_size: few; d_call: TRBD2; v_call: TRBV20-1; cdr3_aa: CSARGRLATTDTQYF; cdr3_nt: TGCAGTGCTAGAGGCCGACTAGCTACCACAGATACGCAGTATTTT
j_call: TRBJ2-3; clone_size: few; d_call: .; v_call: TRBV29-1; cdr3_aa: CSFEGATRYSTTQYF; cdr3_nt: TGCAGCTTTGAAGGGGCGACTAGGTACTCGACGACGCAGTATTTT
j_call: TRBJ2-5; clone_size: .; d_call: TRBD1; v_call: TRBV20-1; cdr3_aa: CSARNDRVGTETQYF; cdr3_nt: TGCAGTGCTAGAAATGACAGGGTAGGGACGGAGACCCAGTACTTC
j_call: TRBJ2-1; clone_size: few; d_call: TRBD2; v_call: TRBV3-1; cdr3_aa: CASSLLVAGYDEQFF; cdr3_nt: TGTGCCAGCAGCCTCCTGGTAGCGGGGTATGATGAGCAGTTCTTC
j_call: TRBJ2-7; clone_size: .; d_call: .; v_call: TRBV28; cdr3_aa: CASGIGRTYEQYF; cdr3_nt: TGTGCCAGCGGGATCGGACGGACCTACGAGCAGTACTTC